This TCR beta chain originates from a study of blood T cell repertoires in COVID-19 (dated by TCRdb to 2020 to 2021). For the study in its entirety: Samples from collaborators originated in the United States, Italy and Spain and spanned both the acute and convalescent phases of COVID-19. The material from the prospective study consisted of cDNA or gDNA derived from T cells, B-cell-depleted T cells, or PBMCs. Subjects who had been exposed to COVID-19, were actively infected with it, or had recovered from it provided the deeply sampled blood TCRbeta repertoires that made up the dataset. The repertoires were released in a freely available public database intended as a resource for research on the immune response to SARS-CoV-2. The samples were drawn from two sources: the first 160 participants of the ongoing ImmuneRACE study, and over 950 subjects contributed by 6 global collaborators. Nearly every sample came with metadata listing a de-identified subject ID, COVID-19 status, age in years and sex. Where available, HLA class I and class II types were taken from metadata supplied by the sample provider and were not determined by assay-based typing. The full study reports these points: The amount of clinical and demographic metadata varied by source and participant and was provided uncurated.

The immunoSEQ Assay, a bias-controlled multiplex PCR, was used to amplify TCRbeta CDR3 regions from genomic DNA. The original pipeline was this. Within the assay, amplification of reference gene primers was used to estimate how many nucleated cells each sample contained. To quantify the absolute abundance of each unique TCRbeta CDR3 rearrangement, sequence reads were collapsed and filtered. For each sample, productive Simpson clonality was calculated as the square root of Simpson's diversity index across productive rearrangements. TCRdb took over this immuneACCESS table, retaining in-frame rearrangements with V and J assigned. Such tables are incomplete; in checked studies, under half of the missing clones stem from an unresolved V gene, and the remainder is unexplained. That table is the source of V, J and clone size, and D and trimming were worked out from the DNA. This sample lists about 120,000 clones; about 87% were detected once. The top ten constitute roughly 2.1% of the sample.

As for this clone: No cognate antigen has been identified for it. Nothing much larger sits one base from this clone, and base qualities are not available.

Trimming accounts for 4 bases at V and 3 bases at J, while the number of junction bases matched to no gene is 5. CDR3 length: 14 amino acids, cysteine to phenylalanine. The kept DNA is CDR3 alone, 42 bases in frame from the first base. For CDR1 and CDR2, the germline V gene lists SNHLY and FYNNEI. Collaborating institutions collected whole blood in K2EDTA tubes following their own protocols. For TCRbeta analysis, collaborator samples were shipped as frozen whole blood, as isolated PBMCs, or as DNA extracted from either sample type. The receptor chain draws on TRBV2 and TRBJ1-2, and TRBD1 aligns with 7 junction nucleotides. Source material: peripheral blood. The TCR comes from a woman aged 45-65 years with acute or convalescent COVID-19. For the CDR3, the sequence is CASSARTGHYGYTF. The nucleotide sequence is given as TGTGCCAGCAGTGCCCGGACAGGCCACTATGGCTACACCTTC.